The rows below give T cell receptor beta chains drawn from one sample of a study of T cell changes during pregnancy in multiple sclerosis. Measured with immunoSEQ multiplex PCR; TCRdb has only the in-frame clones, and not every one. This table has 68,000 or so clones, roughly 94% appearing once. The source was peripheral blood, collected in the second trimester of pregnancy. Receptors were obtained from a female donor in good health, enrolled as a control in a pregnancy study. The CDR3 runs from the conserved cysteine through the conserved F or W. The order of the fields is CDR3 length, V gene, clone size, D gene, J gene, CDR3 protein, CDR3 DNA. The D gene is left open where the match is weak. Expanded clones are given a class, and other clones once, few, many or no size at all.

>11|TRBV2|NA|NA|TRBJ2-7
CASRYTYEQYF
TGTGCCAGCAGATACACCTACGAGCAGTACTTC
>14|TRBV7-8|NA|NA|TRBJ2-7
CASSLAQGTYEQYF
TGTGCCAGCAGCTTAGCCCAGGGGACCTACGAGCAGTACTTC
>15|TRBV7-2|NA|NA|TRBJ2-3
CASSLDRTSTDTQYF
TGTGCCAGCAGCTTAGACCGAACATCCACAGATACGCAGTATTTT
>13|TRBV28|NA|NA|TRBJ2-7
CASSPGIYYEQYF
TGTGCCAGCAGTCCCGGGATTTACTACGAGCAGTACTTC
>14|TRBV9|NA|NA|TRBJ1-4
CASSDRWTPEKLFF
TGTGCCAGCAGCGACCGTTGGACACCCGAAAAACTGTTTTTT
>15|TRBV5-1|NA|TRBD1|TRBJ2-5
CASSNTGASQETQYF
TGCGCCAGCAGCAATACAGGGGCCTCCCAAGAGACCCAGTACTTC
>13|TRBV7-9|NA|NA|TRBJ2-1
CASSLAHSLVEFF
TGTGCCAGCAGCTTAGCGCATAGCCTAGTAGAGTTCTTC
>14|TRBV9|NA|NA|TRBJ1-3
CASSATVSGNTIYF
TGTGCCAGCAGCGCGACAGTCTCTGGAAACACCATATATTTT
>16|TRBV9|NA|NA|TRBJ2-1
CASSPAGGLGDNEQFF
TGTGCCAGCAGCCCGGCTGGGGGCCTCGGGGACAATGAGCAGTTCTTC
>15|TRBV29-1|NA|NA|TRBJ1-1
CSVLGGGIGRTEAFF
TGCAGCGTTCTGGGGGGGGGAATCGGTCGCACTGAAGCTTTCTTT
>13|TRBV11-1|once|NA|TRBJ2-3
CASRTTGTDTQYF
TGTGCCAGCAGGACCACAGGCACAGATACGCAGTATTTT
>14|TRBV7-2|NA|NA|TRBJ2-2
CASTYRSGTGELFF
TGTGCCAGCACCTACCGATCGGGAACCGGGGAGCTGTTTTTT
>13|TRBV6-5|NA|NA|TRBJ1-2
CASSPRRQRGYTF
TGTGCCAGCAGCCCCAGGAGACAGAGGGGCTACACCTTC
>14|TRBV9|NA|TRBD2|TRBJ2-1
CASRGEGSYNEQFF
TGTGCCAGCCGGGGGGAGGGCTCCTACAATGAGCAGTTCTTC
>15|TRBV4-2|NA|NA|TRBJ1-5
CASSRQGKQGQPQHF
TGTGCCAGCAGCCGGCAGGGTAAACAGGGTCAGCCCCAGCATTTT
>16|TRBV7-8|NA|TRBD2|TRBJ2-5
CASSSGRQPLQETQYF
TGTGCCAGCAGTTCCGGGAGGCAACCGTTACAAGAGACCCAGTACTTC
>13|TRBV7-7|once|TRBD1|TRBJ2-7
CASSRDRADEQYF
TGTGCTAGCAGCCGGGACAGGGCGGACGAGCAGTACTTC
>15|TRBV18|NA|NA|TRBJ2-5
CASSPPRGGGETQYF
TGTGCCAGCTCACCACCAAGAGGTGGAGGAGAGACCCAGTACTTC
>14|TRBV4-1|NA|TRBD2|TRBJ2-7
CASSQANGRGEQYF
TGCGCCAGCAGCCAAGCTAACGGGAGGGGCGAGCAGTACTTC
>13|TRBV10-3|NA|NA|TRBJ1-5
CAIRDGDYQPQHF
TGTGCCATCAGGGACGGGGACTATCAGCCCCAGCATTTT
>13|TRBV28|NA|NA|TRBJ1-5
CASSSRGNQPQHF
TGTGCCAGCAGTTCCAGGGGAAATCAGCCCCAGCATTTT
>15|TRBV6-6|NA|NA|TRBJ2-1
CASTSGQLLYNEQFF
TGTGCCAGCACCTCTGGACAGTTACTCTACAATGAGCAGTTCTTC
>15|TRBV7-9|once|NA|TRBJ2-1
CASRPLARAQDEQFF
TGTGCCAGCAGGCCCCTGGCCAGGGCACAGGATGAGCAGTTCTTC
>15|TRBV5-1|NA|TRBD1|TRBJ2-5
CASSLRTGGRETQYF
TGCGCCAGCAGCCTAAGGACAGGGGGGCGGGAGACCCAGTACTTC
>16|TRBV5-1|once|NA|TRBJ1-6
CASSLEGRLGGSPLHF
TGCGCCAGCAGCTTGGAAGGGAGGCTGGGGGGATCACCCCTCCACTTT
>16|TRBV5-4|NA|NA|TRBJ1-6
CASSLALGERGSPLHF
TGTGCCAGCAGCTTGGCCTTGGGGGAACGGGGGTCACCCCTCCACTTT
>13|TRBV28|NA|TRBD2|TRBJ2-7
CASRQNLAGGQYF
TGTGCCAGCAGACAAAATCTAGCGGGAGGGCAGTACTTC
>14|TRBV9|NA|NA|TRBJ2-3
CASSVDRSTDTQYF
TGTGCCAGCAGCGTAGATCGGAGCACAGATACGCAGTATTTT
>16|TRBV7-2|NA|NA|TRBJ1-1
CASSFRGDIVYTEAFF
TGTGCCAGCAGCTTCAGGGGAGATATAGTGTACACTGAAGCTTTCTTT
>13|TRBV14|NA|NA|TRBJ2-3
CASSHQNTDTQYF
TGTGCCAGCAGCCATCAGAACACAGATACGCAGTATTTT
>14|TRBV29-1|NA|NA|TRBJ2-5
CSVEDQGRQETQYF
TGCAGCGTTGAAGACCAGGGGCGTCAAGAGACCCAGTACTTC
>15|TRBV28|NA|TRBD1|TRBJ1-2
CASSTGGDSIWRYTF
TGTGCCAGCAGTACAGGGGGGGACAGCATCTGGCGCTACACCTTC
>13|TRBV27|NA|TRBD2|TRBJ2-1
CATRLAGGREQFF
TGTGCCACCCGACTAGCGGGAGGGCGTGAGCAGTTCTTC
>16|TRBV19|NA|TRBD2|TRBJ2-3
CASSIQSSGRRDTQYF
TGTGCCAGTAGTATTCAGAGTAGCGGGAGGAGAGATACGCAGTATTTT